This passage covers 21 T cell receptor beta chains from one sample sequenced in a study of blood T cell repertoires in COVID-19. Only in-frame clones appear in the TCRdb table, and some are missing; sequencing was by immunoSEQ multiplex PCR. Altogether 200,000 to 250,000 clones are present, just under 85% being singletons, with the ten largest covering around 1.8%. Sequencing was performed on peripheral blood. The source of these receptors is a woman aged 80 or over with acute or convalescent COVID-19.

The table lists this clone with a count of one. The rearrangement joins TRBV3-1 (or the pseudogene TRBV3-2) to TRBJ1-3, with a possible D match to TRBD1 (6 bases). Per germline, CDR1 LGHDT and CDR2 YNNKEL (reference sequence). The V gene lost 1 base and the J gene lost 3 bases, with 13 bases spanning the gap. The CDR3 runs to 16 residues. The CDR3 DNA is TGTGCCAGCAGCCAAGGGTGGGAGACAGGTGGAAACACCATATATTTT. This encodes CASSQGWETGGNTIYF.

This rearrangement joins TRBV5-6 to TRBJ2-5; 9 nucleotides match TRBD2. The J segment lost 7 bases and the V segment lost 6 bases, leaving 13 bases of the junction unmatched. There are 15 residues in the CDR3. In germline, CDR1 is SGHDT, CDR2 YYEEEE. The CDR3 region is CASTRRPAGGLTQYF. The DNA for the CDR3 is TGTGCCAGCACCCGCCGGCCAGCGGGAGGCTTGACCCAGTACTTC. The entire variable domain, with the rest obtained from reference TRBV5-6 and TRBJ2-5, is as follows: DAGVTQSPTHLIKTRGQQVTLRCSPKSGHDTVSWYQQALGQGPQFIFQYYEEEERQRGNFPDRFSGHQFPNYSSELNVNALLLGDSALYLCASTRRPAGGLTQYFGPGTRLLVL.

This clone has a single count. The chain has TRBV6-5 and TRBJ2-7; weak D call: TRBD1 (8 bases). V was shortened by 4 bases and J by 9 bases, with 16 bases between the two germline ends. The CDR3 runs to 13 residues. The germline gives CDR1 MNHEY, CDR2 SVGAGI. The CDR3 DNA follows: TGTGCCAGCAGTTCCACAGGGGGGGAGAGGCAGTACTTC. Translation gives CASSSTGGERQYF.

V and J are TRBV19 and TRBJ1-4; unclear D gene. The V gene's germline CDR1 is LNHDA and CDR2 SQIVND (reference sequence). This CDR3 is 19 amino acids long. Trimming removed 1 base at V and 5 bases at J, with 23 bases between. The CDR3 reads CASSIGLVAGHFRNEKLFF. In DNA, the CDR3 is TGTGCCAGTAGTATAGGCCTTGTGGCAGGTCACTTCAGAAATGAAAAACTGTTTTTT.

This clone was picked up one time. The chain links TRBV25-1 to TRBJ2-2, with D perhaps matching TRBD1 (6 bases). The CDR3 spans 14 residues. Germline V gives CDR1 MGHDK, CDR2 SYGVNS. V was clipped by 7 bases and J by 5 bases, with 14 bases between them. Written as DNA, the CDR3 is TGTGCCAGCACCCCAGGGGAAGGGACCGGGGAGCTGTTTTTT. Its protein is CASTPGEGTGELFF.

J is TRBJ1-2 and V is TRBV2; TRBD1 is a possible D gene (5 bases). Trimming cost V 8 bases and J 5 bases, with 18 bases left between them. Per germline, CDR1 SNHLY and CDR2 FYNNEI. The CDR3 is 14 residues long. This CDR3 is CASRRGEGQYGYTF. CDR3 nucleotide sequence: TGTGCCAGCCGTCGGGGGGAGGGCCAATATGGCTACACCTTC.

In its sample, this clone was seen a few times. The rearrangement joins TRBV5-1 to TRBJ1-2; D remains ambiguous. With 0 bases removed from V and 8 bases from J, the gap between germline ends came to 11 bases. CDR3 length: 13 residues. Germline CDR1 reads SGHRS; CDR2 reads YFSETQ. DNA for the CDR3: TGCGCCAGCAGCTTGGACAGCTCGTCGGGCTACACCTTC. Translated, it gives CASSLDSSSGYTF. Together with reference TRBV5-1 and TRBJ1-2, the CDR3 gives the full variable domain: KAGVTQTPRYLIKTRGQQVTLSCSPISGHRSVSWYQQTPGQGLQFLFEYFSETQRNKGNFPGRFSGRQFSNSRSEMNVSTLELGDSALYLCASSLDSSSGYTFGSGTRLTVV.

J is TRBJ2-3 and V is TRBV5-4; 8 nucleotides agree with TRBD2. Trimming removed 0 bases from V and 6 bases from J; junction bases left unmatched: 3. The germline V gene has CDR1 SGHNT and CDR2 YYREEE (reference sequence). The CDR3 loop spans 14 amino acids. This CDR3 is CASSLGQRGDTQYF. In nucleotides, the CDR3 is TGTGCCAGCAGCTTGGGCCAGCGGGGGGATACGCAGTATTTT.

The rearrangement uses TRBV11-1 and TRBJ2-7; 8 positions match TRBD1. V was clipped by 5 bases and J by 3 bases; unmatched bases: 6. The CDR3 runs 14 residues. CDR1 and CDR2 (germline): SGHAT, FQDESV (reference sequence). CDR3 sequence reads: CASSAQGAVYEQYF. In DNA, the CDR3 is TGTGCCAGCAGCGCCCAGGGGGCGGTCTACGAGCAGTACTTC. Full variable domain (remainder filled in from reference TRBV11-1 and TRBJ2-7): EAEVAQSPRYKITEKSQAVAFWCDPISGHATLYWYRQILGQGPELLVQFQDESVVDDSQLPKDRFSAERLKGVDSTLKIQPAELGDSAMYLCASSAQGAVYEQYFGPGTRLTVT.

This chain uses TRBV19 with TRBJ1-2, with TRBD1 identical over 7 bases. Germline CDR1 LNHDA, CDR2 SQIVND (reference sequence). The CDR3 extends over 18 amino acids. The V gene end was trimmed by 0 bases and the J gene end by 2 bases; junction bases not matched to a gene: 12. The CDR3 region has the DNA TGTGCCAGTAGTATAGATCCTCCGAGACAGGGATCCAACTATGGCTACACCTTC. Encoded protein: CASSIDPPRQGSNYGYTF.

The chain recombines TRBV11-1 with TRBJ1-6; D unclear. Germline CDR1 SGHAT, CDR2 FQDESV (reference sequence). V shed 2 bases and J shed 9 bases, with 14 bases lying between them. The CDR3 has 15 amino acids. In nucleotides, the CDR3 is TGTGCCAGCAGCTTATCCCCCATAAGAGGTTCACCCCTCCACTTT. It is translated as CASSLSPIRGSPLHF.

The V call is TRBV6-2 or TRBV6-3, the J call TRBJ2-1; 7 positions agree with TRBD2. The germline V gene encodes CDR1 MNHEY and CDR2 SVGEGT. The CDR3 has 12 residues. With V trimmed by 4 bases and J by 7 bases, 1 base remained unmatched. CDR3 loop: CASSWGGNEQFF. DNA for the CDR3: TGTGCCAGCAGTTGGGGGGGTAATGAGCAGTTCTTC.

This chain links TRBV9 with TRBJ2-7, with D possibly matching TRBD2 (6 bases). Germline assignment: CDR1 SGDLS and CDR2 YYNGEE. This CDR3 comprises 15 residues. V lost 0 bases to trimming and J lost 0 bases, with 10 bases between them. CDR3 amino acids: CASSVGRGSSYEQYF. DNA for the CDR3: TGTGCCAGCAGCGTAGGGCGGGGAAGCTCCTACGAGCAGTACTTC.

CDR3: CASSLAGGYEQYF. The CDR3 DNA sequence: TGTGCCAGCAGCTTAGCCGGCGGCTACGAGCAGTACTTC. The V call is TRBV7-3, the J call TRBJ2-7, with D hard to call. Deletions cut 2 bases from V and 3 bases from J, with 8 bases between. CDR3 length equals 13 residues. CDR1 is SGHTA and CDR2 is FQGTGA in the germline V gene.

This sequence joins TRBV15 and TRBJ1-1; D not resolved. CDR3 length: 15 amino acids. Germline-derived CDR1 and CDR2 are LNHNV and YYDKDF (reference sequence). V gave up 0 bases and J gave up 1 base, with 9 bases separating them. The CDR3 region is CATSRDLRPNTEAFF. In nucleotides, the CDR3 is TGTGCCACCAGCAGAGATCTGAGGCCGAACACTGAAGCTTTCTTT.

The chain carries TRBV14 and TRBJ2-7; 10 bases agree with TRBD2. V trimming: 1 base; J trimming: 3 bases; junction bases outside the gene matches: 15. The CDR3 length is 19 residues. Per germline, CDR1 SGHDN and CDR2 FVKESK. CDR3 sequence: CASSQGWTSGSPFHYEQYF. The CDR3 coding sequence is TGTGCCAGCAGCCAAGGATGGACTAGCGGATCGCCGTTTCACTACGAGCAGTACTTC.

The V and J genes are TRBV5-1 and TRBJ2-2, with 7 bases fitting TRBD2. This CDR3 is built from 15 residues. Germline trimming cut 7 bases from V and 6 bases from J; bases unmatched to any gene: 12. Germline CDR1 is SGHRS and CDR2 is YFSETQ. CDR3 protein: CASQSGAGAAGELFF. CDR3 coding DNA: TGCGCCAGCCAAAGTGGGGCGGGAGCGGCCGGGGAGCTGTTTTTT.

This clone was picked up a small number of times. V is TRBV3-1 (or the pseudogene TRBV3-2) and J is TRBJ2-1; 11 nucleotides agree with TRBD2. The CDR3 runs 14 residues. Losses at the gene ends were 4 bases for V and 9 bases for J; bases not matched to a gene: 5. Germline values: CDR1 LGHDT, CDR2 YNNKEL (reference sequence). The CDR3 DNA reads as TGTGCCAGCAGCCCCACTAGCGGGAGCAGTGAGCAGTTCTTC. This codes for CASSPTSGSSEQFF.

The chain recombines TRBV6-5 with TRBJ1-2, with D perhaps TRBD1 (6 bases). The V gene's germline CDR1 is MNHEY and CDR2 SVGAGI. Trimming took off 10 bases at V and 4 bases at J, with 16 bases between the two ends. The CDR3 is 13 amino acids. The CDR3 is CATDGGAGYGYTF. CDR3 in DNA: TGTGCCACCGACGGGGGGGCTGGCTATGGCTACACCTTC.

The chain has TRBV18 and TRBJ1-3; TRBD1 matches 8 bases. The CDR3 extends over 18 amino acids. With V trimmed by 0 bases and J by 0 bases, 7 bases remained unmatched. Germline V gene sequence: CDR1 KGHSH, CDR2 LQKENI. In DNA form, the CDR3 reads TGTGCCAGCTCACCACCCCTACGACAGGGGCGCTCTGGAAACACCATATATTTT. Protein sequence: CASSPPLRQGRSGNTIYF.

This clone came up once. V and J are TRBV3-1 (or the pseudogene TRBV3-2) and TRBJ2-1; possibly TRBD2 for D (5 bases). The CDR3 contains 18 residues. Germline V gene data show CDR1 as LGHDT and CDR2 as YNNKEL (reference sequence). V lost 0 bases and J lost 1, with 16 bases in between. The CDR3 spells CASSQERLGAASYNEQFF. CDR3 DNA: TGTGCCAGCAGCCAAGAACGCCTGGGAGCGGCTTCCTACAATGAGCAGTTCTTC.